This record covers a single T cell receptor (beta chain). Its antigen is still unknown. This specimen belongs to a study of chemoradiotherapy in HPV16-positive cancers. Study-level results: Functional assays defining HPV-specific T cells used only a couple of HPV16-positive patients.

The CDR3 is 13 amino acids. CDR1 is SGHDN, CDR2 FVKESK, per germline. With 3 bases removed from V and 4 bases from J, the gap between germline ends came to 9 bases. The data were produced by immunoSEQ multiplex PCR, yet TCRdb's version contains in-frame clones alone and is incomplete. This table holds tens of thousands of clones, over 60% found once. Sample acquisition took place from a patient who underwent chemoradiotherapy. The V gene is TRBV14, the J gene TRBJ1-1; D is uncertain. This receptor was identified in a human donor with HPV-associated anogenital cancer. CDR3 sequence: CASSQEEGTEAFF. In DNA, the CDR3 is TGTGCCAGCAGCCAGGAAGAGGGCACTGAAGCTTTCTTT.